This entry lists 27 T cell receptor beta chains sequenced from one sample in a study of T cells expressing NK-cell markers. TCRdb re-called the 5' RACE reads, yielding one record per CDR3 amino acid sequence without DNA. The specimen's table records 150,000 to 200,000 distinct CDR3 sequences. The specimen was blood T cells: a sorted CD56 or NKG2C T cell subset, CD4+ or CD8+ T cells, or bulk PBMC T cells (not recorded which). The source of these receptors is a woman between 18 and 69 years old in good health.

The gene calls are TRBV7-9 and TRBJ2-7; TCRdb outputs TRBD2, but without DNA this stays unchecked. In germline, CDR1 is SEHNR, CDR2 FQNEAQ (reference sequence). The CDR3 extends over 13 amino acids. The CDR3 sequence is CAGGLAGAYEQYF.

This rearrangement joins TRBV6-2 or TRBV6-3 to TRBJ2-5; TCRdb's D call, TRBD1, is unchecked because there is no DNA. CDR1 MNHEY and CDR2 SVGEGT come from the germline V gene. The CDR3 length is 12 residues. This CDR3 is CASRPTGGDQYF.

CDR3 residues: CASSSSLAGEASEQFF. The J gene is TRBJ2-1, the V gene TRBV28; TCRdb's D gene call, TRBD2, goes unchecked for lack of DNA. This CDR3 is 16 amino acids long. CDR1 and CDR2 from the germline V gene are MDHEN and SYDVKM.

The chain couples TRBV5-1 to TRBJ2-1; TCRdb's D gene call, TRBD2, goes unchecked for lack of DNA. Germline-derived CDR1 and CDR2 are SGHRS and YFSETQ. This CDR3 region has 16 residues. The CDR3 loop reads CASSLVSGGSYNEQFF.

Measured by frequency, this clonotype is medium-sized. The chain joins TRBV5-1 to TRBJ2-7. The CDR3 covers 14 residues. CDR1 is SGHRS, CDR2 YFSETQ, per germline. This chain's CDR3 is CASSFYRSSYEQYF. Together with reference TRBV5-1 and TRBJ2-7, the CDR3 gives the full variable domain: KAGVTQTPRYLIKTRGQQVTLSCSPISGHRSVSWYQQTPGQGLQFLFEYFSETQRNKGNFPGRFSGRQFSNSRSEMNVSTLELGDSALYLCASSFYRSSYEQYFGPGTRLTVT.

The rearrangement joins TRBV10-3 to TRBJ2-7; TCRdb's D call, TRBD1, is unchecked because there is no DNA. CDR1 is ENHRY, CDR2 SYGVKD, per germline. The CDR3 consists of 13 residues. The CDR3 here is CAISETGAYEQYF.

The J gene is TRBJ2-7, the V gene TRBV20-1; TCRdb names TRBD2, which stays unverified in the absence of DNA. The V gene's germline CDR1 is DFQATT and CDR2 SNEGSKA (reference sequence). CDR3 length: 14 amino acids. The CDR3 here is CSALHSGKTYEQYF.

J is TRBJ1-1 and V is TRBV10-3. CDR1 and CDR2 from the germline V gene are ENHRY and SYGVKD. CDR3 length: 15 amino acids. This CDR3 reads CAISPLRRMNTEAFF.

The genes are TRBV20-1 and TRBJ2-1; TCRdb picks TRBD2, but there is no DNA to check that call. Germline CDR1 and CDR2: DFQATT and SNEGSKA (reference sequence). The length of the CDR3 is 14 residues. The CDR3 region is CSAPRLAGPNEQFF.

The rearrangement joins TRBV5-1 to TRBJ1-1; the D gene TCRdb calls, TRBD1, cannot be checked with no DNA. The germline gives CDR1 SGHRS, CDR2 YFSETQ. CDR3 size: 15 residues. CDR3 sequence reads: CASSLVPGTENEAFF. The whole variable domain, filled in from reference TRBV5-1 and TRBJ1-1, reads KAGVTQTPRYLIKTRGQQVTLSCSPISGHRSVSWYQQTPGQGLQFLFEYFSETQRNKGNFPGRFSGRQFSNSRSEMNVSTLELGDSALYLCASSLVPGTENEAFFGQGTRLTVV.

The V and J genes are TRBV10-3 and TRBJ2-3; TCRdb proposes TRBD2, but this gene call is untestable without DNA. The CDR3 is made up of 15 amino acids. Germline V gene data show CDR1 as ENHRY and CDR2 as SYGVKD. The CDR3 protein is CAISVQRGETDTQYF.

The gene calls are TRBV6-4 and TRBJ1-5; the D call of TRBD1 rests on TCRdb alone, since no DNA is present to check it. Germline CDR1 and CDR2: MRHNA and SNTAGT. The CDR3 runs to 15 residues. CDR3 loop: CASRGGSNSNQPQHF.

The chain carries TRBV12-3 or TRBV12-4 and TRBJ2-1. CDR3 length equals 15 residues. The CDR3 loop reads CASSPYRSSYNEQFF.

The chain employs TRBV20-1 and TRBJ1-5. CDR3 length: 14 residues. Germline V gene sequence: CDR1 DFQATT, CDR2 SNEGSKA (reference sequence). The CDR3 sequence: CSASQQYSNQPQHF.

The CDR3 region is CASSPLWGSATGELFF. V and J are TRBV11-2 and TRBJ2-2; the TCRdb call, TRBD2, lacks DNA for checking. Germline CDR1 SGHAT, CDR2 FQNNGV. The CDR3 spans 16 residues. The variable domain in full, completed from reference TRBV11-2 and TRBJ2-2, reads EAGVAQSPRYKIIEKRQSVAFWCNPISGHATLYWYQQILGQGPKLLIQFQNNGVVDDSQLPKDRFSAERLKGVDSTLKIQPAKLEDSAVYLCASSPLWGSATGELFFGEGSRLTVL.

The gene calls are TRBV2 and TRBJ2-3; the TRBD2 assignment by TCRdb is unverifiable without DNA. The CDR3 length is 15 residues. Per the germline V gene, CDR1 is SNHLY and CDR2 is FYNNEI. CDR3: CASASRGGSTDTQYF.

The CDR3 reads CASSPPATPSSLHF. The rearrangement links TRBV18 to TRBJ1-6. This CDR3 has 14 residues. Germline V gene data show CDR1 as KGHSH and CDR2 as LQKENI.

CDR3 residues: CASSVSGRGYNEQFF. V usage is TRBV2 and J usage is TRBJ2-1; as DNA is missing, the TRBD2 call by TCRdb cannot be tested. Per germline, CDR1 SNHLY and CDR2 FYNNEI. This CDR3 comprises 15 residues.

V and J are TRBV11-2 and TRBJ1-1; without DNA, the TCRdb call of TRBD1 cannot be checked. Germline CDR1 is SGHAT and CDR2 is FQNNGV. CDR3 size: 12 residues. The CDR3 loop reads CASSNRVSEAFF. Together with reference TRBV11-2 and TRBJ1-1, the CDR3 gives the full variable domain: EAGVAQSPRYKIIEKRQSVAFWCNPISGHATLYWYQQILGQGPKLLIQFQNNGVVDDSQLPKDRFSAERLKGVDSTLKIQPAKLEDSAVYLCASSNRVSEAFFGQGTRLTVV.

V gene TRBV20-1 combines with J gene TRBJ1-1. This CDR3 comprises 12 residues. The germline CDR1 and CDR2 sequences are DFQATT and SNEGSKA (reference sequence). The CDR3 reads CSASRSYSEAFF.

The gene calls are TRBV15 and TRBJ1-1; the TRBD1 assignment by TCRdb is unverifiable without DNA. The CDR3 extends over 13 amino acids. Germline-derived CDR1 and CDR2 are LNHNV and YYDKDF (reference sequence). CDR3 loop: CATYEQDNTEAFF.

This sequence joins TRBV5-4 and TRBJ2-3; TCRdb names TRBD2, which stays unverified in the absence of DNA. This CDR3 is built from 15 residues. Germline V CDR1 and CDR2: SGHNT, YYREEE (reference sequence). The CDR3 here is CASSLGLAGPDTQYF.

J is TRBJ1-6 and V is TRBV11-2. CDR1 and CDR2 (germline): SGHAT, FQNNGV. The CDR3 length is 14 residues. Here the CDR3 reads CASSLETRGSPLHF.

J is TRBJ1-5 and V is TRBV5-1; the TRBD1 assignment by TCRdb is unverifiable without DNA. CDR1 SGHRS and CDR2 YFSETQ come from the germline V gene. CDR3 size: 20 residues. CDR3 loop: CASSLGRDRGLEYSNQPQHF.

This chain links TRBV5-1 with TRBJ2-3; the D gene TCRdb calls, TRBD1, cannot be checked with no DNA. Germline CDR1 SGHRS, CDR2 YFSETQ. The length of the CDR3 is 16 residues. This CDR3 is CASSLAGQGSTDTQYF.

The chain couples TRBV20-1 to TRBJ2-5; TCRdb calls TRBD1, which cannot be checked without DNA. The CDR3 sequence is 14 residues long. Germline-derived CDR1 and CDR2 are DFQATT and SNEGSKA (reference sequence). The CDR3 here is CSAMAGGQTETQYF.

J is TRBJ1-5 and V is TRBV10-3; TCRdb selects TRBD1, and the lack of DNA leaves this call unchecked. Germline CDR1 is ENHRY and CDR2 is SYGVKD. The CDR3 loop spans 15 amino acids. CDR3 protein: CAISAGQGSNQPQHF.